This T cell receptor (beta chain) was observed in a study of CD8 T cells in ankylosing spondylitis. General study findings and limits: Disease-linked clones were found to be CD8+ and relatively rare in peripheral blood. From matched ankylosing spondylitis synovial fluid, disease-linked clones were reportedly recovered at significantly enriched levels. A TCR beta motif made of roughly eight highly homologous variants seemed typical of ankylosing spondylitis blood.

By quantitative 5'-RACE with molecular barcodes, the TCR beta libraries were made. TCRdb ran MiXCR on the 5' RACE reads and lists one entry per CDR3 protein. The table records 150,000 to 200,000 distinct CDR3 sequences, over 10% of them present only once. In the case of this clonotype: Its specificity is unknown.

The TCR comes from a female donor with ankylosing spondylitis or in good health (not recorded which). Sequencing input: blood, either unsorted or a sorted T cell fraction (not recorded which).

The CDR3 DNA reads as TGTGCCAGCAGTAAGACTAGCGGGAGACACGAGCAGTACTTC. Its protein product is CASSKTSGRHEQYF. This chain joins TRBV2 and TRBJ2-7, with 12 bases fitting TRBD2. With 5 bases clipped from V and 5 bases from J, the junction kept 4 bases outside the gene matches. Per the germline V gene, CDR1 is SNHLY and CDR2 is FYNNEI. The CDR3 totals 14 residues.